Following are 10 T cell receptor beta chains from one sample sequenced in a study of T cells in Graves' hyperthyroidism and ophthalmopathy. RNA transcripts provided the source from which TCR beta CDR3 regions were amplified. Using the HTBI primer set, a first-round RT-PCR was run on the TCR CDR3. In TCRdb, the multiplex PCR reads were re-called with MiXCR into one record per CDR3 protein. The sample shows 350,000 or so distinct CDR3 sequences, about a sixth of them seen only once. Sample: blood. The receptors stem from a woman aged 40 to 50 with Graves' ophthalmopathy.

This clonotype came up many times. The chain employs TRBV7-3 and TRBJ1-2; D call uncertain. Looked up from germline, CDR1 is SGHTA and CDR2 is FQGTGA. The V end lost 5 bases, the J end lost 7 bases, and 14 bases lay between the germline ends. CDR3 length equals 13 residues. The CDR3 loop is CASSLDLNSGYTF. The CDR3 coding sequence is TGTGCCAGCAGCCTGGACCTTAATTCTGGCTACACCTTC. Full variable domain (remainder filled in from reference TRBV7-3 and TRBJ1-2): GAGVSQTPSNKVTEKGKYVELRCDPISGHTALYWYRQSLGQGPEFLIYFQGTGAADDSGLPNDRFFAVRPEGSVSTLKIQRTERGDSAVYLCASSLDLNSGYTFGSGTRLTVV.

The table lists this clonotype with many counts. J is TRBJ2-4 and V is TRBV6-1, with 9 nucleotides matching TRBD2. The V segment lost 2 bases and the J segment 7 bases; nucleotides outside the gene matches: 6. Germline CDR1 and CDR2: MNHNS and SASEGT. CDR3 length equals 15 residues. As DNA, the CDR3 is TGTGCCAGCAGTGAAAATCTGAGCGGGGGGAACATTCAGTACTTC. It translates to CASSENLSGGNIQYF.

The sample holds many counts of this clonotype. The J gene is TRBJ2-6, the V gene TRBV12-3 or TRBV12-4; TRBD1 agrees at 8 bases. V lost 5 bases and J lost 2; bases outside the gene matches: 8. CDR3 length equals 17 residues. In nucleotides, the CDR3 is TGTGCCAGCAGTCGACGGACAGGGCGGACTGGGGCCAACGTCCTGACTTTC. Translating gives CASSRRTGRTGANVLTF.

The chain uses TRBV6-5 and TRBJ2-2; D uncertain. The CDR3 has 14 residues. The germline V gene has CDR1 MNHEY and CDR2 SVGAGI. Between the trimmed V and J ends, which lost 0 bases and 7 bases, there was a span of 9 bases. CDR3 DNA sequence: TGTGCCAGCAGTTACTCGAAGGGCTACGGGGAGCTGTTTTTT. Translating it yields CASSYSKGYGELFF.

This clonotype was found many times. This chain uses TRBV28 with TRBJ2-2; D is perhaps TRBD1 (6 bases). From germline, CDR1 is MDHEN and CDR2 SYDVKM. This CDR3 contains 15 residues. V was trimmed by 5 bases and J by 6 bases, leaving 16 bases between them. Written as DNA, the CDR3 is TGTGCCAGCAGTCTCACAGGGCGTTCGGCCGGGGAGCTGTTTTTT. It specifies CASSLTGRSAGELFF.

The chain carries TRBV4-2 and TRBJ2-7, with 9 bases aligning to TRBD1. The CDR3 is made up of 17 amino acids. Germline loops: CDR1 LGHNA, CDR2 YNFKEQ. V lost 4 bases and J lost 0; bases outside the gene matches: 10. CDR3: CASSPGRGTGSSYEQYF. CDR3 nucleotides: TGTGCCAGCAGCCCTGGGCGCGGGACAGGGAGCTCCTACGAGCAGTACTTC.

The chain couples TRBV18 to TRBJ1-1; D gene uncertain. Deletions cut 1 base from V and 5 bases from J, with 14 bases between. The CDR3 loop spans 15 amino acids. CDR1 is KGHSH, CDR2 LQKENI, per germline. CDR3 sequence reads: CASSPRDDPRTEAFF. The CDR3 DNA sequence: TGTGCCAGCTCACCACGGGATGACCCGAGGACTGAAGCTTTCTTT.

At least ten counts were recorded for this clonotype. The genes are TRBV10-3 and TRBJ2-5, with 7 bases fitting TRBD1. V shed 4 bases, J shed 2 bases, and the junction held 10 bases outside the gene matches. The CDR3 is made up of 16 amino acids. Germline CDR1 and CDR2: ENHRY and SYGVKD. The CDR3 reads CAISAFGQEEQETQYF. The DNA for the CDR3 is TGTGCCATCAGTGCATTCGGACAGGAAGAACAAGAGACCCAGTACTTC.

This clonotype was counted many times. The rearrangement links TRBV29-1 to TRBJ1-2; D gene uncertain. The CDR3 has 15 amino acids. In germline, CDR1 is SQVTM, CDR2 ANQGSEA. V lost 4 bases to trimming and J lost 8 bases, with 23 bases between them. The CDR3 nucleotides are TGCAGCGTTGGTCTGGTGGGAGTCAGGACTCGAGGCTACACCTTC. It encodes CSVGLVGVRTRGYTF.

This clonotype came up many times. The CDR3 sequence is CASSMKTSGLYEQYF. DNA for the CDR3: TGTGCCAGTAGCATGAAGACTAGCGGGCTCTACGAGCAGTACTTC. The chain combines TRBV19 with TRBJ2-7; 10 bases match TRBD2. V was pared by 6 bases and J by 3 bases, with 8 bases of the junction left unmatched. In germline, CDR1 is LNHDA, CDR2 SQIVND (reference sequence). The CDR3 has 15 amino acids. The complete variable domain, with remaining parts taken from reference TRBV19 and TRBJ2-7, reads DGGITQSPKYLFRKEGQNVTLSCEQNLNHDAMYWYRQDPGQGLRLIYYSQIVNDFQKGDIAEGYSVSREKKESFPLTVTSAQKNPTAFYLCASSMKTSGLYEQYFGPGTRLTVT.